The clone carrying this T cell receptor beta chain was observed a few times. What it recognizes is unknown. The data derive from a study of cytomegalovirus exposure and HLA in healthy donors. In the study overall: Around 80 million unique TCRs from HLA-typed donors were held in an early data release.

The PCR contained 60 Vbeta and 13 Jbeta primers. Method: immunoSEQ multiplex PCR; TCRdb's copy keeps in-frame clones and lacks some. The sample includes approximately 170,000 clones, 60% to 85% seen only once; the top ten take about 3.1%. The CDR3 contains 13 residues. V gave up 2 bases and J gave up 4 bases, with 7 bases separating them. The germline gives CDR1 KGHSH, CDR2 LQKENI. Whole-study results and caveats: Donors were assumed by presence/absence analyses to have roughly uniform sequencing depth. Of the V segments, some could not be distinguished, including TRBV6-2 and TRBV6-3, and were excluded.

The rearrangement links TRBV18 to TRBJ2-3, with D uncertain. The material sequenced was PBMCs. The source is a female donor in good health and CMV-seronegative. The CDR3 DNA sequence: TGTGCCAGCTCACCAGGGCCAGCAGATACGCAGTATTTT. As protein: CASSPGPADTQYF. Drawing the rest from reference TRBV18 and TRBJ2-3, the complete variable domain is NAGVMQNPRHLVRRRGQEARLRCSPMKGHSHVYWYRQLPEEGLKFMVYLQKENIIDESGMPKERFSAEFPKEGPSILRIQQVVRGDSAAYFCASSPGPADTQYFGPGTRLTVL.